The clone carrying this TCR beta chain was recorded many times. Its antigen is undetermined. This sample is part of a study of post-analysis software for immune sequencing data. Study context: Relapsing-remitting, secondary progressive and progressive-relapsing courses of multiple sclerosis were included.

CDR1 is DFQATT and CDR2 is SNEGSKA in the germline V gene (reference sequence). The J segment lost 7 bases and the V segment lost 3 bases, leaving 3 bases of the junction unmatched. This CDR3 has 13 amino acids. The study's findings and limits: Five TRBV segments, including TRBV5-6, TRBV5-1 and TRBV20-1, were more frequent in patients than controls. Strong co-clustering by F measure linked samples that shared a preparation batch. Those with multiple sclerosis, the patient group, showed significantly lower normalized Chao1 diversity than controls.

Carried by the TCR beta cDNA libraries were unique molecular identifiers. Each CDR3 protein is one row after TCRdb ran MiXCR on the PCR reads. Among about 570,000 distinct CDR3 sequences listed, under 40% were seen once. The chain recombines TRBV20-1 with TRBJ1-2; 12 nucleotides align to TRBD1. This TCR was sampled from a girl aged 2 to 17 with multiple sclerosis. Sequenced input: blood. The CDR3 DNA sequence: TGCAGTGCTAGGGGACAGGGGGCGAGTGGCTACACCTTC. As protein: CSARGQGASGYTF.